The 19 T cell receptor beta chains listed next were all sequenced from one sample in a study of T cells in Graves' hyperthyroidism and ophthalmopathy (dated by TCRdb to between 2018 and 2020). Libraries were constructed by multiplex PCR. Sequencing relied on an Illumina HiSeq 2000. The TCR beta CDR3 regions were amplified from RNA transcripts. The first round of RT-PCR for the TCR CDR3 was performed with the HTBI primer set and the Qiagen OneStep RT-PCR kit. Starting from the raw public reads, TCRdb applied fastp trimming at Q25, assembled clones with MiXCR and retained in-frame beta chains. Identical CDR3 protein sequences are pooled into one entry, listed with their most common genes and DNA. Within this sample are 550,000 to 850,000 distinct CDR3 sequences, with approximately 18% of them counted one time only. The ten most abundant clones make up roughly a sixth of the sample. What was sequenced was blood. The origin of the receptors is a woman in her fifties or sixties with Graves' hyperthyroidism that later progressed to Graves' ophthalmopathy.

This clonotype was detected many times. V gene TRBV20-1 combines with J gene TRBJ2-5, with 11 bases that match TRBD2. Germline CDR1 and CDR2: DFQATT and SNEGSKA (reference sequence). Trimming removed 2 bases from V and 1 base from J; junction bases left unmatched: 6. The CDR3 is 16 amino acids. CDR3 protein: CSARPPLAGVQETQYF. In nucleotides, the CDR3 is TGCAGTGCTAGACCCCCACTAGCGGGGGTCCAAGAGACCCAGTACTTC.

The chain uses TRBV19 and TRBJ1-6; 8 bases map to TRBD1. CDR1 and CDR2 (germline): LNHDA, SQIVND (reference sequence). Trimming cost V 9 bases and J 8 bases; bases outside gene matches: 9. The CDR3 sequence is 14 residues long. CDR3 bases: TGTGCCAGCCGAGGACAGGGAGATTATTCACCCCTCCACTTT. It encodes CASRGQGDYSPLHF.

This clonotype was seen at least ten times. The chain recombines TRBV3-1 with TRBJ1-1, with TRBD1 matching over 7 bases. J gave up 4 bases and V 5 bases, and 4 bases lay outside the gene matches. The CDR3 runs 13 residues. The germline CDR1 and CDR2 sequences are LGHDT and YNNKEL (reference sequence). The CDR3 bases are TGTGCCAGCAGCTCTACAGGGGTCACTGAAGCTTTCTTT. Protein sequence: CASSSTGVTEAFF.

The rearrangement links TRBV20-1 to TRBJ1-1; D not certain. The CDR3 loop spans 10 amino acids. Trimming took off 5 bases at V and 12 bases at J, with 13 bases between the two ends. CDR1 is DFQATT and CDR2 is SNEGSKA in the germline V gene (reference sequence). CDR3: CSAQGGFPFF. DNA for the CDR3: TGCAGTGCTCAAGGAGGCTTTCCTTTCTTT.

The sample holds many counts of this clonotype. The chain has TRBV2 and TRBJ1-1; 7 positions agree with TRBD1. The junction had 10 bases not matched to a gene; V was cut back by 9 bases and J by 6 bases. The CDR3 totals 13 residues. Per germline, CDR1 SNHLY and CDR2 FYNNEI. DNA for the CDR3: TGTGCCAGTATACCGGGACAGTATTCTGAAGCTTTCTTT. Translated: CASIPGQYSEAFF.

The rearrangement joins TRBV6-2 or TRBV6-3 to TRBJ2-3; no firm D call. V shed 1 base and J shed 3 bases, with 11 bases lying between them. This CDR3 has 15 amino acids. Germline V CDR1 and CDR2: MNHEY, SVGEGT. The chain's CDR3 is CASSYYSPDTDTQYF. The CDR3 region has the DNA TGTGCCAGCAGTTACTATTCCCCTGATACAGATACGCAGTATTTT.

The rearrangement uses TRBV12-3 or TRBV12-4 and TRBJ2-7; 9 positions match TRBD2. V was clipped by 5 bases and J by 2 bases; unmatched bases: 1. The CDR3 length is 13 residues. CDR3 nucleotide sequence: TGTGCCAGCAGTCGCGGGGGGGCCTACGAGCAGTACTTC. Translation: CASSRGGAYEQYF.

This clonotype was counted a few times. This CDR3 is CASSFLDLGLAGELFF. In DNA form, the CDR3 reads TGTGCCAGCAGTTTCCTTGATCTGGGCTTAGCCGGGGAGCTGTTTTTT. V usage is TRBV27 and J usage is TRBJ2-2; D uncertain. V lost 3 bases and J lost 6, with 17 bases in between. The length of the CDR3 is 16 residues. CDR1 MNHEY and CDR2 SMNVEV come from the germline V gene (reference sequence).

The chain joins TRBV12-3 or TRBV12-4 to TRBJ1-4, with a weak D call TRBD1 (5 bases). The V end was cut by 7 bases, the J end by 8 bases, with 17 bases between. CDR3 length: 14 amino acids. The CDR3 nucleotides read TGTGCCAGCAAGGGTTTCCAGGGAAGGGAAAAACTGTTTTTT. This codes for CASKGFQGREKLFF.

This clonotype came up many times. The rearrangement uses TRBV3-1 and TRBJ1-1, with a weak D call TRBD1 (5 bases). Germline lookup yields CDR1 LGHDT and CDR2 YNNKEL (reference sequence). V was trimmed by 1 base and J by 3 bases, leaving 12 bases between them. This CDR3 has 15 residues. The CDR3 is CASSQGAGAHTEAFF. The CDR3 DNA sequence: TGTGCCAGCAGCCAAGGGGCCGGGGCCCACACTGAAGCTTTCTTT.

There are a few counts of this clonotype. Here the CDR3 reads CASGPYSDRHDEQYF. Here the CDR3 DNA reads TGTGCCAGCGGACCATATTCGGACAGGCACGACGAGCAGTACTTC. The gene calls are TRBV5-8 and TRBJ2-7; TRBD1 matches 7 bases. Germline V lookup: CDR1 SGHTS, CDR2 YDEGEE. Trimming at V came to 7 bases and at J to 5 bases, leaving 15 bases not matched to a gene. The CDR3 has 15 residues.

Many counts were recorded for this clonotype. CDR3 in amino acids: CASSPAGGAADTQYF. CDR3 DNA: TGTGCCAGCAGCCCGGCCGGGGGGGCCGCAGATACGCAGTATTTT. V is TRBV7-3 and J is TRBJ2-3, with 8 bases matching TRBD2. Germline CDR1 SGHTA, CDR2 FQGTGA. The CDR3 is 15 amino acids. V was clipped by 5 bases and J by 4 bases; unmatched bases: 8.

This clonotype turned up a few times. The J gene is TRBJ1-1, the V gene TRBV20-1; perhaps TRBD1 as D (6 bases). Between the trimmed V and J ends, which lost 2 bases and 3 bases, there was a span of 13 bases. Germline values: CDR1 DFQATT, CDR2 SNEGSKA (reference sequence). The CDR3 is made up of 14 amino acids. The CDR3 bases are TGCAGTGCTAGATTATCAGGGGTTCACACTGAAGCTTTCTTT. Amino acids: CSARLSGVHTEAFF.

To note about this clonotype: Given a much more abundant clone one base away, this may be a read error. This chain joins TRBV2 and TRBJ2-1; 8 bases match TRBD1. CDR3 length: 12 amino acids. Germline values: CDR1 SNHLY, CDR2 FYNNEI. The CDR3 loop is CACTGQGIEEVF. The CDR3 coding sequence is TGTGCCTGCACCGGACAGGGAATCGAGGAGGTCTTC. Variable domain in full (rest from reference TRBV2 and TRBJ2-1): EPEVTQTPSHQVTQMGQEVILRCVPISNHLYFYWYRQILGQKVEFLVSFYNNEISEKSEIFDDQFSVERPDGSNFTLKIRSTKLEDSAMYFCACTGQGIEEVFGPGTRLTVL.

The chain employs TRBV7-9 and TRBJ1-1; D not certain. This CDR3 is 16 amino acids long. V was shortened by 6 bases and J by 1 base, with 18 bases between the two germline ends. Germline CDR1 SEHNR, CDR2 FQNEAQ (reference sequence). The CDR3 is CASRREGGRPNTEAFF. The CDR3 nucleotides are TGTGCCAGCAGGAGGGAAGGAGGACGGCCGAACACTGAAGCTTTCTTT.

The CDR3 DNA sequence: TGCAGTGCTAGAGAGGGGACTCGGGAAATCTATGGCTACACCTTC. Translation: CSAREGTREIYGYTF. This rearrangement joins TRBV20-1 to TRBJ1-2, with a weak D call TRBD1 (5 bases). CDR1 is DFQATT and CDR2 is SNEGSKA in the germline V gene (reference sequence). The ends were cut back, 0 bases at V and 4 bases at J, with 15 bases in the middle. The CDR3 spans 15 residues.

The rearrangement links TRBV5-4 to TRBJ2-5; 10 bases are shared with TRBD2. In germline, CDR1 is SGHNT, CDR2 YYREEE (reference sequence). V lost 0 bases and J lost 5; bases outside the gene matches: 7. The CDR3 length is 16 residues. The CDR3 is CASSLGQRGGTETQYF. The CDR3 nucleotides are TGTGCCAGCAGCTTGGGCCAGCGGGGGGGCACGGAGACCCAGTACTTC.

This clonotype appeared a single time. This sequence joins TRBV6-1 and TRBJ1-1; no firm D call. Trimming stripped 3 bases from V and 6 bases from J, with 8 bases between. The CDR3 has 12 amino acids. Germline CDR1 MNHNS, CDR2 SASEGT. The CDR3 DNA follows: TGTGCCAGCAGTGATGTGGAGTCTGAAGCTTTCTTT. It codes for CASSDVESEAFF.

The chain recombines TRBV27 with TRBJ1-1; the D is unclear. The CDR3 sequence is 11 residues long. Germline lookup yields CDR1 MNHEY and CDR2 SMNVEV (reference sequence). The V and J ends lost 7 bases and 7 bases respectively, with 10 bases between them. CDR3 loop: CASMLGVEAFF. DNA for the CDR3: TGTGCCAGCATGCTGGGAGTTGAAGCTTTCTTT.